This T cell receptor beta chain originates from a study of tumor-infiltrating lymphocytes in primary liver carcinoma. Study information: Lesions, classed as T1-T3 N0M0, spanned roughly 4.2 to 10 cm across. General study results and limits: Only about 7-25% of top clones were detected in each of the five tumor regions.

The approximately 17-32 mg bulk tissue piece was not sorted before simultaneous RNA and DNA extraction. Chronic HBV infection affected patients, none of whom had received treatment. Sampling of each tumor involved five separate regions. In germline, CDR1 is SGHKS, CDR2 YYEKEE (reference sequence). The CDR3 spans 17 residues. For this clonotype: What it binds is not known. Since no conserved phenylalanine or tryptophan closes the CDR3, a read error is the likely cause.

Production of TCR beta cDNA used approximately 0.55 ug total RNA together with a constant-region primer. Investigators got TCR beta libraries out of three nested multiplex PCR rounds, done with slightly modified ARM-PCR. TRBV1-TRBV30 forward primers paired with a C-beta reverse primer drove the first two PCR rounds, about 10 cycles each. TCRdb ran MiXCR on the multiplex PCR reads and lists one entry per CDR3 protein. This table holds roughly 190,000 distinct CDR3 sequences, 85% found once. The sequencing sample was made of tumor tissue from primary liver carcinoma. This rearrangement joins TRBV5-5 to TRBJ1-3; D may be TRBD1 (5 bases). The source of this sequence is a man between 40 and 49 years old with primary liver carcinoma and hepatitis B virus infection. CDR3 in amino acids: CGSSAGTDLFSGNTIYI. The CDR3 DNA sequence: TGTGGCAGCAGCGCCGGGACGGATCTCTTTTCTGGAAACACCATATATATT.